The text below deals with one T cell receptor (beta chain). Using immunoSEQ multiplex PCR, the repertoire was profiled, and TCRdb retains in-frame clones only, with some absent. This table has 150,000 or so clones, more than 85% appearing once. The V gene's germline CDR1 is SGHRS and CDR2 YFSETQ. CDR3 length equals 14 residues. V was pared by 3 bases and J by 3 bases, with 12 bases between. The sample comes from a study of blood T cell repertoires in COVID-19. While infection was still active, Seattle patients were enrolled and then followed longitudinally. This TCR came from a man in his 60s with COVID-19, enrolled during active disease. The chain carries TRBV5-1 and TRBJ2-5; a possible D gene is TRBD2 (6 bases). Material: peripheral blood. CDR3 bases: TGCGCCAGCAGCTCCGGCGGAGGGAAAGAGACCCAGTACTTC. Its translation is CASSSGGGKETQYF.